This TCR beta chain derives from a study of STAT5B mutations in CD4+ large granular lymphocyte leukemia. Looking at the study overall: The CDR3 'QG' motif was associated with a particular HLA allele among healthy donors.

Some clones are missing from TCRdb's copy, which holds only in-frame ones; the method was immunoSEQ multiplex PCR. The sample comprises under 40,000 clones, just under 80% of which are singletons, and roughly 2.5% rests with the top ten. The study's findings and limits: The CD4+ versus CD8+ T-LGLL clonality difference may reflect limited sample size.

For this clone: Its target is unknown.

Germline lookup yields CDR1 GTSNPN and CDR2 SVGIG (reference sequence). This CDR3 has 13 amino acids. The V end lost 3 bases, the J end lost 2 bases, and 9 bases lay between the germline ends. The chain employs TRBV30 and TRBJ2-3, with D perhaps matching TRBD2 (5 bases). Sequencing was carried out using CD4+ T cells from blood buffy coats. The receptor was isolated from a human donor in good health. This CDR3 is CAWRDFLTDTQYF. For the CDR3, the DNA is TGTGCCTGGAGGGACTTCCTCACAGATACGCAGTATTTT. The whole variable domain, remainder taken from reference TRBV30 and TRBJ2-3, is SQTIHQWPATLVQPVGSPLSLECTVEGTSNPNLYWYRQAAGRGLQLLFYSVGIGQISSEVPQNLSASRPQDRQFILSSKKLLLSDSGFYLCAWRDFLTDTQYFGPGTRLTVL.